This TCR beta chain derives from a study of identical twins. TCRdb called the 5' RACE reads again in MiXCR, with one record for every CDR3 protein. The sample has some 1,600,000 distinct CDR3 sequences; less than 40% are singletons. Only a few counts were recorded for this clonotype. The target antigen is unknown. Study-wide points: Cord blood beta clonotypes that were abundant carried fewer insertions, and memory repertoires showed no such trend.

Trimming pared 6 bases from V and 5 bases from J, leaving 10 bases between. The CDR3 is 11 amino acids. Germline CDR1 is DFQATT and CDR2 is SNEGSKA (reference sequence). The chain carries TRBV20-1 and TRBJ2-5, with D possibly TRBD1 on 5 matching bases. What was sequenced was cord blood. The receptor was isolated from a newborn girl in good health. CDR3 sequence reads: CSALRAETQYF. The CDR3 nucleotides read TGCAGTGCCCTCAGGGCGGAGACCCAGTACTTC.